Listed here are 8 T cell receptor beta chains from one sample, sequenced in a study of cytomegalovirus exposure and HLA in healthy donors. The PCR ran on 60 Vbeta and 13 Jbeta primers. The data were produced by immunoSEQ multiplex PCR, yet TCRdb's version contains in-frame clones alone and is incomplete. The data show around 58,000 clones, roughly 80% seen once. The material sequenced was PBMCs. These receptors came from a male donor in good health and CMV-seropositive.

This chain joins TRBV19 and TRBJ2-3; 9 nucleotides match TRBD1. The length of the CDR3 is 20 residues. Germline CDR1 is LNHDA and CDR2 is SQIVND (reference sequence). V lost 1 base, J lost 3 bases, and 17 bases stayed unmatched. The CDR3 protein is CASSIAPDSYRGLGTDTQYF. The CDR3 DNA is TGTGCCAGTAGTATAGCTCCCGACTCCTACAGGGGGCTAGGGACAGATACGCAGTATTTT.

The gene calls are TRBV5-6 and TRBJ2-7, with 12 bases fitting TRBD2. This CDR3 is 16 amino acids long. J lost 6 bases, V lost 4 bases, and 11 bases had no gene match. Per germline, CDR1 SGHDT and CDR2 YYEEEE. CDR3 sequence reads: CASSQLAGGSFSEQYF. The CDR3 nucleotides are TGTGCCAGCAGCCAACTAGCGGGGGGTTCCTTCTCCGAGCAGTACTTC.

J is TRBJ2-5 and V is TRBV7-9; 8 nucleotides match TRBD2. The germline CDR1 and CDR2 sequences are SEHNR and FQNEAQ (reference sequence). J gave up 7 bases and V 0 bases, and 7 bases lay outside the gene matches. There are 15 residues in the CDR3. This chain's CDR3 is CASSLASSAGGTQYF. In DNA, the CDR3 is TGTGCCAGCAGCTTAGCATCTTCGGCGGGGGGGACCCAGTACTTC.

The chain has TRBV5-4 and TRBJ1-2; 7 bases match TRBD1. Germline V gives CDR1 SGHNT, CDR2 YYREEE (reference sequence). The CDR3 extends over 14 amino acids. With 3 bases clipped from V and 2 bases from J, the junction kept 4 bases outside the gene matches. The CDR3 region is CASSSGTANYGYTF. Written as DNA, the CDR3 is TGTGCCAGCAGCTCGGGGACAGCCAACTATGGCTACACCTTC.

This clone was found once. This sequence joins TRBV5-6 and TRBJ2-7; 10 bases map to TRBD1. The junction had 11 bases not matched to a gene; V was cut back by 5 bases and J by 0 bases. CDR1 SGHDT and CDR2 YYEEEE come from the germline V gene. The CDR3 is 17 amino acids. For the CDR3, the DNA is TGTGCCAGCAGTCTCCACTCCGGGACAGGGGTCTCCTACGAGCAGTACTTC. Protein: CASSLHSGTGVSYEQYF.

The J gene is TRBJ1-1, the V gene TRBV2, with a weak D call TRBD1 (5 bases). CDR3 length: 13 amino acids. The germline gives CDR1 SNHLY, CDR2 FYNNEI. Trimming pared 6 bases from V and 5 bases from J, leaving 13 bases between. CDR3 amino acids: CASSVHQGTEAFF. CDR3 nucleotides: TGTGCCAGCAGCGTTCATCAGGGAACTGAAGCTTTCTTT.

This chain joins TRBV28 and TRBJ2-7; no clear D gene. V was pared by 5 bases and J by 7 bases, with 12 bases between. The CDR3 has 12 amino acids. Germline loops: CDR1 MDHEN, CDR2 SYDVKM. The CDR3 nucleotides are TGTGCCAGCAGTGTCCTGACGCGGGAGCAGTACTTC. Its translation is CASSVLTREQYF.

The chain employs TRBV2 and TRBJ2-3, with 8 bases identical to TRBD2. This CDR3 is built from 13 residues. Germline V gives CDR1 SNHLY, CDR2 FYNNEI. J gave up 4 bases and V 8 bases, and 5 bases lay outside the gene matches. Here the CDR3 reads CASGGLEADTQYF. As DNA, the CDR3 is TGTGCCAGCGGGGGACTAGAAGCAGATACGCAGTATTTT.